This entry concerns a single T cell receptor (beta chain). This entry belongs to a study of blood T cell repertoires in COVID-19. Looking at the study overall: Whether acute or convalescent, the COVID-19 samples came from the United States, Italy and Spain.

V lost 6 bases, J lost 5 bases, and 13 bases lay in between. The CDR3 contains 13 residues. Repertoires were generated with immunoSEQ multiplex PCR, while TCRdb's copy carries only in-frame clones and drops some. This repertoire shows 61,000 or so clones, approximately 79% found once; its top ten account for around 5.1%. Sequenced input: peripheral blood. This clonotype originated in an older woman with acute or convalescent COVID-19. The rearrangement joins TRBV12-3 or TRBV12-4 to TRBJ1-2; D is possibly TRBD1 (5 bases). CDR3 sequence reads: CASRQGSQYGYTF. CDR3 DNA sequence: TGTGCCAGCAGGCAGGGTTCTCAGTATGGCTACACCTTC.